The rows below give T cell receptor beta chains drawn from one sample of a study of cytomegalovirus exposure and HLA in healthy donors. The protocol was immunoSEQ multiplex PCR, while the TCRdb copy is restricted to in-frame clones and leaves out a portion. This sample has over 100,000 clones, with around 81% found just once. The sample was PBMCs. Receptor source: a woman aged 25 to 45 in good health and CMV-seronegative. CDR3s include the opening cysteine and the closing phenylalanine or tryptophan.

v_call,cdr3_aa
TRBV18,CASSLGTSGSSRGEQFF
TRBV19,CASSMDLAGEGTDTQYF
TRBV14,CASSPLNTEAFF
TRBV5-4,CASSRQTSVHEQYF
TRBV7-2,CASSLGQGWSKNIQYF
TRBV28,CASSLPGSLYEQYF
TRBV19,CASNPPRGELFF
TRBV25-1,CASSGTSGSSYEQYF
TRBV29-1,CSAGAGSGEQYF
TRBV5-1,CASRAEPGTGPTDTQYF
TRBV7-9,CASSLLKPGQGYEQYF
TRBV7-9,CASSSALMVSYEQYF
TRBV18,CASSLDGLAGGETQYF
TRBV19,CASSTLTGGAETQYF